The following is a T cell receptor beta chain sequence with its context. Assay: immunoSEQ multiplex PCR; the TCRdb copy retains only in-frame clones and omits some. The repertoire holds around 40,000 clones, with 80% to 90% as singletons. The record originates from a study of blood T cell repertoires in COVID-19. Across the study: The analysed material was cDNA or gDNA that came from T cells, B-cell-depleted T cells, or PBMCs.

This TCR came from a human donor in a cohort sampled during active COVID-19. Sequenced: peripheral blood.

The CDR3 DNA is TGCGCCAGCAGCTTGGCCGGGACTAGCCCCGAGACCCAGTACTTC. Translation: CASSLAGTSPETQYF. The V call is TRBV5-1, the J call TRBJ2-5, with TRBD2 identical over 9 bases. Germline CDR1 is SGHRS and CDR2 is YFSETQ. The CDR3 loop spans 15 amino acids. V dropped 0 bases and J dropped 5; count of bases not matched to a gene: 5.